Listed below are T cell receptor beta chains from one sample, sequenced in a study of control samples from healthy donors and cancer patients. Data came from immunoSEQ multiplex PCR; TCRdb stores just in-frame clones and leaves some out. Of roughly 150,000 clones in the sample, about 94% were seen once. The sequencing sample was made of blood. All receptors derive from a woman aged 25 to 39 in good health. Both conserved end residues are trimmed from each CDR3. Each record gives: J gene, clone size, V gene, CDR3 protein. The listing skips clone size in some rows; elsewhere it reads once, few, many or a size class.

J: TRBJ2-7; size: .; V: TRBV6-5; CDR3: ASSYGKDRGIYEQY
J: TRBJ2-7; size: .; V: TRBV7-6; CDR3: ASSLGAGSSYEQY
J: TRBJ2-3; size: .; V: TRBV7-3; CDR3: ASSLLLAGTGSSTDTQY
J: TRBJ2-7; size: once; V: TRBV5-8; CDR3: ASSTGQFGYEQY
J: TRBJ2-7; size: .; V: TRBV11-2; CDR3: ASSSSGSIYEQY
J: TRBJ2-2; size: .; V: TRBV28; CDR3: ASSPHWNTGELF
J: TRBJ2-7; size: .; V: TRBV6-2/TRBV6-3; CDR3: ASSFPGQSYEQY
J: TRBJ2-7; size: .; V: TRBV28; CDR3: ASRGSSGRVHEQY
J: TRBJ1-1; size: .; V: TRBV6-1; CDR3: ASSDGHLTEAF
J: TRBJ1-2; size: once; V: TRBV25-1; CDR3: ASSPSGQGDYGYT
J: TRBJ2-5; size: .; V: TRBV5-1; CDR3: ASSWGTGVQETQY
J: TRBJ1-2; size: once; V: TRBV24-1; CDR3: ATSDLQYGYT
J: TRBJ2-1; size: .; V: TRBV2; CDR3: ASSEESGTEQF
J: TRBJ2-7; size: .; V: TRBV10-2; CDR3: ASSPGGSYEQY
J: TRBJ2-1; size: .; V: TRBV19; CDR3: ASSMSSGRSSYNEQF
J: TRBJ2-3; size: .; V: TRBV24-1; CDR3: ATWGSGTDTQY
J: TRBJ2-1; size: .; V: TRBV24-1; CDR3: ATSDSSSGHYNEQF
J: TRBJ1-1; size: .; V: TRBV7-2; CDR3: ASSLHGNTEAF
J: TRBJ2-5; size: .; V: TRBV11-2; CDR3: ASSLSGGAGEETQY
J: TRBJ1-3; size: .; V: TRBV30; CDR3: AWSPLTGNTIY
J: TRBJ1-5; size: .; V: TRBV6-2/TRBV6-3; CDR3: ASSSVVSNQPQH
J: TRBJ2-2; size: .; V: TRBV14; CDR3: ASSQGGFWELGTGELF
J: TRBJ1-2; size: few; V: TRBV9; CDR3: ASSPQGVNYGYT
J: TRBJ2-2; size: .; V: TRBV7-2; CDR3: ASSLGTTNTGELF
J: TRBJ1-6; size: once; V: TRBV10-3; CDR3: AIRGQNNSPLH
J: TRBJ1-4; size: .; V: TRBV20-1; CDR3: SASALRGNEKLF
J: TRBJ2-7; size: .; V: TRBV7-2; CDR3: ASSLSSHTYEQY
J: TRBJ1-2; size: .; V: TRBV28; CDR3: ASRRLEGYT
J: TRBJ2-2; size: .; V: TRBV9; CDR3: ASSVVSQGGTGELF
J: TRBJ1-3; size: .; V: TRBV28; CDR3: ASSPVGEGNTIY
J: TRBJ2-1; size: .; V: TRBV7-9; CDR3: ASSLASGIANEQF
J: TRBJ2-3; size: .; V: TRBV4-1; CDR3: ASSQLGSGYSSTDTQY
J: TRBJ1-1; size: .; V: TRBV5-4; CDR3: ASSLGQMNTEAF
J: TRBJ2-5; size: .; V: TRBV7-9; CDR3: ASSLGARVETQY
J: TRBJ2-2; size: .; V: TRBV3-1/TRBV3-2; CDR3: ASSQGGREGVTGELF
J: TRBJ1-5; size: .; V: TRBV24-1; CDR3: ATSVEGAGNQPQH
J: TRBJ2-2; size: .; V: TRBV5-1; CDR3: ASSSLINTGELF
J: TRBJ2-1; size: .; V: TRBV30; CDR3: AWSVGLGDRGPHSYNEQF
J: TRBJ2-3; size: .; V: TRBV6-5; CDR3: ASSYLRTGASDTQY
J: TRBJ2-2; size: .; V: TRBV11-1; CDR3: ASSSQGAGELF
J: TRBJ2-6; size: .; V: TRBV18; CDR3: ASSPLGRGSGANVLT
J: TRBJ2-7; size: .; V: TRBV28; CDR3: ASSLRASGGYEQY
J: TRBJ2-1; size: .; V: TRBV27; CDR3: ASRDRSGSTDEQF
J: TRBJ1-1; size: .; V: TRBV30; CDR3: AWMEGGGAF
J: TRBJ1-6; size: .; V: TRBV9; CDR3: ASSGPGTGNSPLH
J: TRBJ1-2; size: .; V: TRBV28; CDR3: ASSWGNYGYT
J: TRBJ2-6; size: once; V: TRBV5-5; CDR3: ASSLVLALSGANVLT
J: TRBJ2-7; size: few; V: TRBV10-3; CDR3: AISEREGQALSEQY
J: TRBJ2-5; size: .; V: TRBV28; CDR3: ASSTETSGRRVETQY
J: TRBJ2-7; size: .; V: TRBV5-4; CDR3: ASSSGRGILNEQY
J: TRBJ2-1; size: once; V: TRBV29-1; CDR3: SATSGSYEQF
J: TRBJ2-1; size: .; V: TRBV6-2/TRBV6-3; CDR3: ASSSLLAGGPRSYNEQF
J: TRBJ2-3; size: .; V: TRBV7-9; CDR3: ASPGQGADTQY
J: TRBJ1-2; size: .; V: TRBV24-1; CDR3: ATASLNYGYT